This entry lists 5 T cell receptor beta chains sequenced from one sample in a study of T cells after yellow fever vaccination. TCRdb fed the 5' RACE reads into MiXCR, producing one record per CDR3 protein. The repertoire holds under 40,000 distinct CDR3 sequences, with about 6.6% as singletons. The input for sequencing was PBMCs, either bulk or a sorted T-cell subset (CD4+, CD8+, memory, or dextramer-sorted; not recorded which), taken on the day of the first yellow fever vaccination. These receptors all stem from a young man who received the YFV17D yellow fever vaccine.

Judged by abundance, this clonotype is medium-sized. As DNA, the CDR3 is TGCAGTGCTAGAGGACTAGCGGGGGGTGAGCAGTTCTTC. Translating gives CSARGLAGGEQFF. The V and J genes are TRBV20-1 and TRBJ2-1, with TRBD2 identical over 13 bases. The germline V gene has CDR1 DFQATT and CDR2 SNEGSKA (reference sequence). The trim removed 1 base at V and 9 bases at J, leaving 0 bases unmatched. This CDR3 is built from 13 residues.

Turning to this clonotype: A single base separates this from a much larger clone, so it may be a read error. This sequence joins TRBV2 and TRBJ2-3; D gene unclear. Germline V gene lookup returns CDR1 SNHLY and CDR2 FYNNEI. The length of the CDR3 is 15 residues. Trimming left V 5 bases short and J 2 bases short, with 14 bases between. CDR3 in amino acids: CASSTENPLTDTQYF. CDR3 DNA: TGTGCCAGCAGTACGGAAAATCCCCTCACAGATACGCAGTATTTT.

This clonotype appeared a few times. This chain uses TRBV6-5 with TRBJ1-1, with 7 positions matching TRBD1. With 4 bases clipped from V and 4 bases from J, the junction kept 9 bases outside the gene matches. Germline assignment: CDR1 MNHEY and CDR2 SVGAGI. This CDR3 has 15 amino acids. The CDR3 region is CASSSDRVYTTEAFF. The CDR3 DNA is TGTGCCAGCAGTTCCGACAGGGTTTATACCACTGAAGCTTTCTTT.

The sample holds many counts of this clonotype. The chain joins TRBV7-2 to TRBJ2-6, with TRBD1 as a possible D gene (6 bases). Germline lookup yields CDR1 SGHTA and CDR2 FQGNSA. Trimming left V 2 bases short and J 0 bases short, with 8 bases between. The CDR3 runs to 16 residues. CDR3 protein: CASSLQGPSGANVLTF. DNA for the CDR3: TGTGCCAGCAGCTTACAGGGGCCCTCTGGGGCCAACGTCCTGACTTTC.

Worth noting for this clonotype: A much larger clonotype is one base distant, so this may be a read error. The chain carries TRBV5-6 and TRBJ2-2; TRBD1 might be the D (6 bases). Trimming pared 4 bases from V and 7 bases from J, leaving 14 bases between. Germline values: CDR1 SGHDT, CDR2 YYEEEE. The CDR3 consists of 14 residues. The CDR3 coding sequence is TGTGCCAGCAGCCCAACAGGGTACAACGGGGAGCTGTTTTTT. Its protein product is CASSPTGYNGELFF.